One sample yielded the 17 T cell receptor beta chains listed below, sequenced in a study of cytomegalovirus exposure and HLA in healthy donors. The PCR employed 60 Vbeta primers together with 13 Jbeta primers. Sequenced by immunoSEQ multiplex PCR; TCRdb stores in-frame clones only, minus some. This sample has 150,000 to 200,000 clones; 80% to 90% occur once, and the top ten carry over 8.5%. Source material: PBMCs. The receptor set was obtained from a man aged 50 to 59 in good health and CMV-seropositive.

The genes are TRBV30 and TRBJ2-2; a weak D match, TRBD2 (5 bases). Trimming removed 0 bases from V and 4 bases from J, with 12 bases in between. From germline, CDR1 is GTSNPN and CDR2 SVGIG (reference sequence). The CDR3 has 15 residues. The CDR3 is CAWSVVGVGTGELFF. DNA for the CDR3: TGTGCCTGGAGTGTGGTCGGGGTAGGCACCGGGGAGCTGTTTTTT.

The rearrangement links TRBV6-5 to TRBJ2-3; D possibly corresponds to TRBD1 (5 bases). Germline CDR1 reads MNHEY; CDR2 reads SVGAGI. This CDR3 contains 14 residues. With 5 bases removed from V and 1 base from J, the gap between germline ends came to 10 bases. As DNA, the CDR3 is TGTGCCAGCAGTCCCGACAGACGCACAGATACGCAGTATTTT. Amino acid sequence: CASSPDRRTDTQYF.

The chain has TRBV11-2 and TRBJ1-1; 10 nucleotides agree with TRBD1. This CDR3 has 14 residues. Germline V gene sequence: CDR1 SGHAT, CDR2 FQNNGV. Unmatched junction bases numbered 6, after V lost 5 bases and J lost 6 bases. This CDR3 is CASSQDRGWAEAFF. CDR3 nucleotide sequence: TGTGCCAGCAGCCAGGACAGGGGGTGGGCTGAAGCTTTCTTT.

This clone came up once. The V and J genes are TRBV5-6 and TRBJ2-5; 10 positions agree with TRBD1. The tail of the sequence fits TRBJ2-7 better, so the J call may be wrong. The germline V gene has CDR1 SGHDT and CDR2 YYEEEE. This CDR3 comprises 14 residues. The CDR3 reads CASSARTGGYEQYF. As DNA, the CDR3 is TGTGCCAGCAGCGCCCGGACAGGGGGCTACGAGCAGTACTTC.

This rearrangement joins TRBV18 to TRBJ1-2; 8 nucleotides agree with TRBD1. The germline V gene has CDR1 KGHSH and CDR2 LQKENI. V trimming: 3 bases; J trimming: 4 bases; junction bases outside the gene matches: 10. The CDR3 spans 16 residues. The CDR3 reads CASSPQGGQVSYGYTF. For the CDR3, the DNA is TGTGCCAGCTCACCCCAGGGGGGACAGGTGTCCTATGGCTACACCTTC.

J is TRBJ1-2 and V is TRBV7-9, with 8 nucleotides matching TRBD1. The CDR3 spans 17 residues. After removal of 5 bases from V and 3 bases from J, the junction contained 14 bases not matched to a gene. Germline V CDR1 and CDR2: SEHNR, FQNEAQ (reference sequence). The CDR3 here is CASSQTQGARGDYGYTF. CDR3 coding DNA: TGTGCCAGCAGCCAAACTCAGGGGGCCCGGGGAGACTATGGCTACACCTTC. The full variable domain, completed using reference TRBV7-9 and TRBJ1-2, is DTGVSQNPRHKITKRGQNVTFRCDPISEHNRLYWYRQTLGQGPEFLTYFQNEAQLEKSRLLSDRFSAERPKGSFSTLEIQRTEQGDSAMYLCASSQTQGARGDYGYTFGSGTRLTVV.

The chain recombines TRBV20-1 with TRBJ2-7, with D possibly being TRBD2 (6 bases). CDR1 and CDR2 (germline): DFQATT, SNEGSKA (reference sequence). V lost 5 bases to trimming and J lost 6 bases, with 11 bases between them. The CDR3 contains 11 residues. Written as DNA, the CDR3 is TGCAGTGCTCTCGGACTATCCGAGCAGTACTTC. Translated: CSALGLSEQYF.

V usage is TRBV7-8 and J usage is TRBJ1-6; D gene ambiguous. Trimming removed 1 base at V and 10 bases at J, with 11 bases between. This CDR3 contains 14 residues. Germline V lookup: CDR1 SGHVS, CDR2 FQNEAQ. CDR3 in DNA: TGTGCCAGCAGCTTAGTGGGTTACGGGTCACCCCTCCACTTT. Translated: CASSLVGYGSPLHF.

V usage is TRBV29-1 and J usage is TRBJ2-7, with 10 bases matching TRBD1. The CDR3 runs 13 residues. Germline V gene lookup returns CDR1 SQVTM and CDR2 ANQGSEA. V lost 6 bases to trimming and J lost 0 bases; unmatched junction nucleotides: 2. The CDR3 region is CSVGQGVSYEQYF. As DNA, the CDR3 is TGCAGCGTCGGACAGGGGGTCTCCTACGAGCAGTACTTC.

The chain employs TRBV7-2 and TRBJ2-3, with TRBD2 matching over 9 bases. With V trimmed by 3 bases and J by 6 bases, 13 bases remained unmatched. This CDR3 comprises 17 residues. Germline CDR1 reads SGHTA; CDR2 reads FQGNSA. This CDR3 reads CASSFSLGERGVDTQYF. DNA for the CDR3: TGTGCCAGCAGCTTCTCCCTAGGGGAGCGGGGGGTGGATACGCAGTATTTT. The entire variable domain, with the rest obtained from reference TRBV7-2 and TRBJ2-3, is as follows: GAGVSQSPSNKVTEKGKDVELRCDPISGHTALYWYRQSLGQGLEFLIYFQGNSAPDKSGLPSDRFSAERTGGSVSTLTIQRTQQEDSAVYLCASSFSLGERGVDTQYFGPGTRLTVL.

V usage is TRBV19 and J usage is TRBJ2-5, with D unclear. The end of the DNA is better explained by TRBJ2-7, so the J call may be wrong. Germline V gene lookup returns CDR1 LNHDA and CDR2 SQIVND (reference sequence). This CDR3 contains 12 residues. The CDR3: CASSMYPYEQYF. CDR3 DNA sequence: TGTGCCAGTAGTATGTATCCCTACGAGCAGTACTTC.

The rearrangement uses TRBV9 and TRBJ2-4, with unresolved D. V lost 3 bases and J lost 6, with 7 bases in between. The germline gives CDR1 SGDLS, CDR2 YYNGEE. The CDR3 runs 12 residues. Here the CDR3 reads CASSADLNIQYF. CDR3 DNA sequence: TGTGCCAGCAGCGCCGACTTAAACATTCAGTACTTC.

V gene TRBV18 combines with J gene TRBJ2-7; a possible D gene is TRBD1 (5 bases). Deletions cut 0 bases from V and 6 bases from J, with 6 bases between. CDR3 length equals 12 residues. Looked up from germline, CDR1 is KGHSH and CDR2 is LQKENI. In nucleotides, the CDR3 is TGTGCCAGCTCACCACCGGGGCGCGAGCAGTACTTC. Its protein is CASSPPGREQYF.

This clone was seen only a few times. The chain is built from TRBV5-4 and TRBJ1-3; D is perhaps TRBD1 (5 bases). The CDR3 covers 16 residues. Per germline, CDR1 SGHNT and CDR2 YYREEE (reference sequence). The germline V and J ends were trimmed by 4 bases and 2 bases, with 16 bases remaining between them. CDR3 nucleotides: TGTGCCAGCAGCCCTACCCCAGGGTCACCTGGAAACACCATATATTTT. This translates into CASSPTPGSPGNTIYF.

The chain couples TRBV9 to TRBJ1-1, with D unresolved. V dropped 0 bases and J dropped 0 bases, with 9 bases sitting between them. Germline loops: CDR1 SGDLS, CDR2 YYNGEE. This CDR3 comprises 15 residues. CDR3 in amino acids: CASSVEVGLNTEAFF. DNA of the CDR3: TGTGCCAGCAGCGTAGAGGTCGGGTTGAACACTGAAGCTTTCTTT.

Regarding this clone: The junction and the germline gene differ at one end; a read error may be behind it. V and J are TRBV7-9 and TRBJ2-7; 10 bases line up with TRBD2. This CDR3 region has 15 residues. The germline CDR1 and CDR2 sequences are SEHNR and FQNEAQ (reference sequence). CDR3 sequence: CSSSLERGGVYEQYF. The CDR3 DNA sequence: TGTTCCAGCAGCTTAGAGCGGGGGGGCGTGTACGAGCAGTACTTC. The variable domain in full, with the rest retrieved from reference TRBV7-9 and TRBJ2-7, is DTGVSQNPRHKITKRGQNVTFRCDPISEHNRLYWYRQTLGQGPEFLTYFQNEAQLEKSRLLSDRFSAERPKGSFSTLEIQRTEQGDSAMYLCSSSLERGGVYEQYFGPGTRLTVT.

The chain combines TRBV2 with TRBJ1-4; 9 nucleotides align to TRBD1. The length of the CDR3 is 17 residues. V trimming: 7 bases; J trimming: 6 bases; junction bases outside the gene matches: 15. The germline gives CDR1 SNHLY, CDR2 FYNNEI. CDR3 residues: CASTFPGQGPLYEKLFF. CDR3 bases: TGTGCCAGCACCTTTCCGGGACAGGGCCCCCTTTATGAAAAACTGTTTTTT.